This TCR beta chain was sequenced in a study of memory CD8 T cells in hepatitis C reinfection. Across the whole study: Pre-reinfection samples were taken 55 to 20 weeks before detection.

Only in-frame clones appear in the TCRdb table, and some are missing; sequencing was by immunoSEQ multiplex PCR. The sample includes under 60,000 clones, over 85% of them seen just once. This clone occurred once. The CDR3 has 14 residues. V was clipped by 4 bases and J by 3 bases, with 12 bases between them. Germline lookup yields CDR1 SEHNR and CDR2 FQNEAQ (reference sequence). Described time point: pre-reinfection, 55 to 20 weeks before reinfection detection. TCR sequencing was done directly ex vivo on sorted cells, without expansion in vitro. The sequencing sample was made of naive CD8+ T cells sorted from blood. The clonotype originates from a man between 18 and 29 years old with hepatitis C virus infection. The chain carries TRBV7-9 and TRBJ1-2, with D tentatively TRBD1 (5 bases). The DNA of the CDR3 is TGTGCCAGCAGCTATGACCCGGGGGACTATGGCTACACCTTC. This sequence encodes CASSYDPGDYGYTF.